This TCR beta chain is drawn from a study of cytomegalovirus exposure and HLA in healthy donors. The ends were cut back, 3 bases at V and 3 bases at J, with 15 bases in the middle. Germline V gene data show CDR1 as KGHSH and CDR2 as LQKENI. The CDR3 extends over 15 amino acids. Primers included in the PCR were 60 Vbeta and 13 Jbeta primers. Here immunoSEQ multiplex PCR was the method, and the copy in TCRdb shows in-frame clones only, minus some. The table records about 140,000 clones, more than 75% of them present only once. The chain employs TRBV18 and TRBJ2-7, with TRBD2 as a possible D gene (6 bases). This sequence originates from a male donor in good health and CMV-seronegative. Sequencing was carried out using PBMCs. The CDR3 DNA reads TGTGCCAGCTCACCCGGGACTCCAGAGTACTACGAGCAGTACTTC. Its protein is CASSPGTPEYYEQYF.